This is a list of T cell receptor beta chains from one sample in a study of patients and donors after allogeneic stem cell transplantation. TCRdb used MiXCR to reprocess the RT-PCR reads, holding one entry per CDR3 protein. This sample has some 960,000 distinct CDR3 sequences; more than 15% occur once, and the top ten carry 5% to 6.5%. The sample was blood, either unsorted or a sorted T cell fraction (not recorded which). These receptors were taken from a human donor who was either an allogeneic HSCT recipient or a stem cell or donor lymphocyte infusion donor (not recorded which). It is not recorded whose cells these are; they may come from a transplant donor. Each CDR3 is given with its conserved first and last residue. Each record gives: J gene, clone size, V gene, D gene, CDR3 DNA, CDR3 protein. A D gene is named only where the DNA matches it firmly. Clone size appears in some rows only: once, few, many, or a class for an expanded clone.

>TRBJ1-2|NA|TRBV9|TRBD1
TGTGCCAGCGGAGGGACCGGGACAGGGAACTATGGCTACACCTTC
CASGGTGTGNYGYTF
>TRBJ1-2|few|TRBV5-6|NA
TGTGCCAGCAGCTTTCAAACAGGAGCTAACTATGGCTACACCTTC
CASSFQTGANYGYTF
>TRBJ2-1|NA|TRBV29-1|TRBD2
TGCAGCGACTCCGGGACTAGCGGGGGAAAGCAGTTCTTC
CSDSGTSGGKQFF
>TRBJ2-1|NA|TRBV29-1|NA
TGCAGCGTTGAAAAGTGGGGGGAACCCTACAATGAGCAGTTCTTC
CSVEKWGEPYNEQFF
>TRBJ1-5|many|TRBV4-1|NA
TGCGCCAGCAGCGACACTAGCAATCAGCCCCAGCATTTT
CASSDTSNQPQHF
>TRBJ2-3|NA|TRBV7-3|TRBD2
TGTGCCAGCAGCTTGGGACTAGCTTCTTCTGATACGCAGTATTTT
CASSLGLASSDTQYF
>TRBJ1-1|NA|TRBV7-4|TRBD1
TGTGCCAGCAGCCTCCGAGCCCCGCGGAGGGGGCAGAACACTGAAGCTTTCTTT
CASSLRAPRRGQNTEAFF
>TRBJ2-3|few|TRBV5-1|TRBD1
TGCGCCAGCAGCTTGGCCGGACAGGGACGGGCAGATACGCAGTATTTT
CASSLAGQGRADTQYF
>TRBJ1-2|NA|TRBV6-1|NA
TGTGCCAGCAGTGAGGAAGGGTACGGCTACACCTTC
CASSEEGYGYTF
>TRBJ1-4|NA|TRBV5-1|NA
TGCGCCAGCAGCGGAACCGGGACGGAACTGTTTTTT
CASSGTGTELFF
>TRBJ1-5|few|TRBV10-3|NA
TGTGCCATCAGTGAGGATCGACTGACGGACAGCAATCAGCCCCAGCATTTT
CAISEDRLTDSNQPQHF
>TRBJ2-1|NA|TRBV10-3|TRBD1
TGTGCCATCAGTACCGGGACAGGGGGTAACTACAATGAGCAGTTCTTC
CAISTGTGGNYNEQFF
>TRBJ2-1|NA|TRBV24-1|TRBD2
TGTGCCACCAGTGATCAGGGACTAGCGGGAGCGAGTGAGCAGTTCTTC
CATSDQGLAGASEQFF
>TRBJ2-1|few|TRBV20-1|NA
TGCAGTGCTAGTAGGCGGGCCGGGTACAATGAGCAGTTCTTC
CSASRRAGYNEQFF
>TRBJ1-2|few|TRBV7-6|NA
TGTGCCAGCAGCCGGCTGCCGGGAGCTAACTATGGCTACACCTTC
CASSRLPGANYGYTF
>TRBJ1-1|NA|TRBV15|NA
TGTGCCACCAGCAGTACAGGGTTTGAAGCTTTCTTT
CATSSTGFEAFF
>TRBJ2-1|few|TRBV20-1|NA
TGCAGTGCTAGTTCCTCAGCGGCCTACAATGAGCAGTTCTTC
CSASSSAAYNEQFF
>TRBJ2-3|few|TRBV5-1|TRBD2
TGCGCCAGCAGCTTGGGAGCGGGGGGCAGCACGAATACGCAGTATTTT
CASSLGAGGSTNTQYF
>TRBJ2-1|NA|TRBV28|NA
TGTGCCAGCAGGACGCCAGGGCGAGGTGGCGGCCTAGCCTACAATGAGCAGTTCTTC
CASRTPGRGGGLAYNEQFF
>TRBJ2-7|NA|TRBV30|NA
TGTGCCTGGAGTGTAATCGGGGTGGTTCGGTACGAGCAGTACTTC
CAWSVIGVVRYEQYF
>TRBJ2-3|NA|TRBV18|NA
TGTGCCAGCTCACCAGAGGGTAGCACTGGTACGCAGTATTTT
CASSPEGSTGTQYF
>TRBJ2-1|few|TRBV4-3|NA
TGCGCCAGCAGCCGCACGGGGGGCCTATGGGGAGAGCAGTTCTTC
CASSRTGGLWGEQFF
>TRBJ2-3|many|TRBV3-1|TRBD2
TGTGCCAGCAGCCAGCGACTAGCGGGAGGCACAGATACGCAGTATTTT
CASSQRLAGGTDTQYF
>TRBJ2-2|few|TRBV10-3|NA
TGTGCCATCAGTGGTGGGGGGCCTACCGGGGAGCTGTTTTTT
CAISGGGPTGELFF
>TRBJ1-4|few|TRBV5-1|NA
TGCGCCAGCTCCCCGGAGGCGTATGAAAAACTGTTTTTT
CASSPEAYEKLFF
>TRBJ2-1|few|TRBV5-1|NA
TGCGCCAGCAGCTTGCGACCCTCCCTGGATGAGCAGTTCTTC
CASSLRPSLDEQFF
>TRBJ2-7|NA|TRBV5-1|TRBD1
TGCGCCAGCAGCGGTAAGGACAGGGGTTGGGACTACGAGCAGTACTTC
CASSGKDRGWDYEQYF
>TRBJ2-4|NA|TRBV12-3/TRBV12-4|TRBD2
TGTGCCAGCAGTCCCTCGGGGGGAAACAAAAACATTCAGTACTTC
CASSPSGGNKNIQYF
>TRBJ2-2|NA|TRBV24-1|TRBD1
TGTGCCACCACTGCACCGACAGGGCCGAACACCGGGGAGCTGTTTTTT
CATTAPTGPNTGELFF
>TRBJ2-2|many|TRBV12-3/TRBV12-4|NA
TGTGCCAGCAGTTTAGGGACCGGGGAGCTGTTTTTT
CASSLGTGELFF
>TRBJ2-7|NA|TRBV4-1|NA
TGCGCCAGCAGCCAAGCTGACTACTCTGCCCCATGGTACGAGCAGTACTTC
CASSQADYSAPWYEQYF
>TRBJ1-3|NA|TRBV7-2|NA
TGTGCCAGCACCCTGCCAGGGCGCTCTGGAAACACCATATATTTT
CASTLPGRSGNTIYF
>TRBJ1-6|many|TRBV12-3/TRBV12-4|TRBD1
TGTGCCAGCACCACAGGACAGGGGGCCGGTTCACCCCTCCACTTT
CASTTGQGAGSPLHF
>TRBJ2-2|NA|TRBV30|NA
TGTGCCTGCAGGCGTGGGCCACCTCGCGGGGAGCTGTTTTTT
CACRRGPPRGELFF
>TRBJ2-7|few|TRBV15|NA
TGTGCCACCAGCAGCGGAGTCAGGCTAGCCCACGAGCAGTACTTC
CATSSGVRLAHEQYF
>TRBJ2-2|NA|TRBV2|NA
TGTGCCAGCAGTGAAGTTAGGTCTACCGGGGAGCTGTTTTTT
CASSEVRSTGELFF
>TRBJ1-5|NA|TRBV7-8|NA
TGTGCCAGCAGCTTAGCTCGGCGGGGGGCGCTGGGTCAGCCCCAGCATTTT
CASSLARRGALGQPQHF
>TRBJ2-3|few|TRBV20-1|NA
TGCAGTGCTAGAGTTGCCAGGCCAGATACGCAGTATTTT
CSARVARPDTQYF
>TRBJ1-2|NA|TRBV7-2|TRBD1
TGTGCCAGCAGCAAGGACAGGGGGGTCGACGGCTACACCTTC
CASSKDRGVDGYTF
>TRBJ2-3|NA|TRBV12-3/TRBV12-4|TRBD2
TGTGCCACCAGTCCCACTAGCGGGAGCACAGATACGCAGTATTTT
CATSPTSGSTDTQYF
>TRBJ1-2|few|TRBV7-2|NA
TGTGCCAGCAGCTTAGAGGAGGGGGCTAACTATGGCTACACCTTC
CASSLEEGANYGYTF
>TRBJ2-4|few|TRBV12-3/TRBV12-4|TRBD2
TGTGCCAGCGCCGGGGCTAGCGGGGGCAAAAACATTCAGTACTTC
CASAGASGGKNIQYF
>TRBJ2-1|NA|TRBV29-1|NA
TGCAGCGTTCCCCCGGGACGAAACTCCTACAATGAGCAGTTCTTC
CSVPPGRNSYNEQFF
>TRBJ2-3|NA|TRBV12-3/TRBV12-4|NA
TGTGCCAGCAGAGGCGCGATAACAGATACGCAGTATTTT
CASRGAITDTQYF
>TRBJ2-3|many|TRBV5-6|NA
TGTGCCAGCACCTTGAGGCGGTACACAGATACGCAGTATTTT
CASTLRRYTDTQYF
>TRBJ1-6|few|TRBV5-6|NA
TGTGCCAGCAGCTTGGCTCGGGGACTTAAGTCCTATAATTCACCCCTCCACTTT
CASSLARGLKSYNSPLHF
>TRBJ1-5|NA|TRBV9|NA
TGTGCCAGCAGCCCCACGGGGGGGGAAGGCCAGCCCCAGCATTTT
CASSPTGGEGQPQHF
>TRBJ1-4|NA|TRBV5-1|NA
TGCGCCAGCAGCTTGAATGGATGGCTAGGGGGAGAAAAACTGTTTTTT
CASSLNGWLGGEKLFF
>TRBJ1-1|few|TRBV11-1|TRBD1
TGTGCCAGCAGCTTAGGGGGCAGGGGGCTGGGGAAATGGACTGAAGCTTTCTTT
CASSLGGRGLGKWTEAFF
>TRBJ1-2|NA|TRBV27|NA
TGTGCCAGCAGTCTACCCGGCTCGGGGACGGGCTACACCTTC
CASSLPGSGTGYTF
>TRBJ2-3|NA|TRBV7-2|TRBD2
TGTGCCAGCAGTAGCGGGGGGGTGAGGAATACGCAGTATTTT
CASSSGGVRNTQYF
>TRBJ2-1|NA|TRBV9|TRBD2
TGTGCCAGCAGCGTATTCGAACTAGCGAGCTCCTACAATGAGCAGTTCTTC
CASSVFELASSYNEQFF
>TRBJ1-5|few|TRBV14|NA
TGTGCCAGCAGCCAAGACGGGATGGAGCCCCAGCATTTT
CASSQDGMEPQHF
>TRBJ2-1|NA|TRBV28|TRBD2
TGTGCCAGCAGTTCCTCTGGGGCGGGAGTCTACAATGAGCAGTTCTTC
CASSSSGAGVYNEQFF
>TRBJ2-7|NA|TRBV15|TRBD1
TGTGCCACCAGCAGAGAGGGGACAGGGGTCTACGAGCAGTACTTC
CATSREGTGVYEQYF